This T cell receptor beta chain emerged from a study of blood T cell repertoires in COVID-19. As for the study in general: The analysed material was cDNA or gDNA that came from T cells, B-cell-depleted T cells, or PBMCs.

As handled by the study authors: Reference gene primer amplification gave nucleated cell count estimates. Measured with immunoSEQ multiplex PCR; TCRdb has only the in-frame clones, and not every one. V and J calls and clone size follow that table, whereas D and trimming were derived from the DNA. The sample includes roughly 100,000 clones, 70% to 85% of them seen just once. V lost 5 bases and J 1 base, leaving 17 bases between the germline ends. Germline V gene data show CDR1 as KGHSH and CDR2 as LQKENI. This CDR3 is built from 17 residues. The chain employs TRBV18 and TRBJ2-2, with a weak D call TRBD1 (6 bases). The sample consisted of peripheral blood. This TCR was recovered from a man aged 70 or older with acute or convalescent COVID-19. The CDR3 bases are TGTGCCAGCTCATTAAAGGGCCCGGGACAGAACACCGGGGAGCTGTTTTTT. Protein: CASSLKGPGQNTGELFF.